These 24 T cell receptor beta chains were sequenced from one sample in a study of blood T cell repertoires in COVID-19. Profiling relied on immunoSEQ multiplex PCR, and the TCRdb table lists in-frame clones only, not all of them. The sample records about 200,000 clones, 89% being singletons. The sequencing input was PBMCs or T cells enriched from blood (not recorded which). These receptors were taken from a woman between 18 and 29 years old who had recovered from COVID-19.

V and J are TRBV2 and TRBJ1-1, with TRBD1 identical over 7 bases. The CDR3 contains 15 residues. Trimming took 8 bases from V and 2 from J; bases not matched to a gene: 11. CDR1 and CDR2 from the germline V gene are SNHLY and FYNNEI. This CDR3 is CASCLGRQGNTEAFF. DNA for the CDR3: TGTGCCAGCTGCCTAGGACGACAGGGAAACACTGAAGCTTTCTTT.

The CDR3 DNA follows: TGTGCCAGCAGCCGTTGGTCGGGACAGGGGGCGAATGAGCAGTTCTTC. Translation: CASSRWSGQGANEQFF. This rearrangement joins TRBV7-9 to TRBJ2-1; 12 nucleotides line up with TRBD1. This CDR3 comprises 16 residues. CDR1 and CDR2 (germline): SEHNR, FQNEAQ (reference sequence). J gave up 7 bases and V 5 bases, and 9 bases lay outside the gene matches.

The V and J genes are TRBV30 and TRBJ2-5; no clear D. Germline V gives CDR1 GTSNPN, CDR2 SVGIG (reference sequence). The CDR3 consists of 13 residues. The germline V and J ends were trimmed by 0 bases and 1 base, with 6 bases remaining between them. The CDR3 DNA sequence: TGTGCCTGGAGTGTGAGAAGCCAAGAGACCCAGTACTTC. Amino acids: CAWSVRSQETQYF.

This chain uses TRBV19 with TRBJ1-2; 8 nucleotides match TRBD1. J lost 1 base, V lost 6 bases, and 7 bases had no gene match. Germline V gene lookup returns CDR1 LNHDA and CDR2 SQIVND (reference sequence). The CDR3 contains 15 residues. In DNA, the CDR3 is TGTGCCAGTAGGACGGGACAGGCGGGTAACTATGGCTACACCTTC. Translated, it gives CASRTGQAGNYGYTF.

The CDR3: CASRFRTRHEKLFF. CDR3 in DNA: TGTGCCAGCAGATTCCGGACACGACATGAAAAACTGTTTTTT. This chain uses TRBV2 with TRBJ1-4, with D possibly matching TRBD1 (5 bases). Germline V gene sequence: CDR1 SNHLY, CDR2 FYNNEI. V lost 6 bases and J 6 bases, leaving 14 bases between the germline ends. The CDR3 runs to 14 residues.

This rearrangement joins TRBV6-5 to TRBJ2-7, with 9 bases that match TRBD1. This CDR3 is built from 15 residues. Trimming removed 6 bases from V and 6 bases from J; junction bases left unmatched: 12. Germline-derived CDR1 and CDR2 are MNHEY and SVGAGI. The CDR3 region has the DNA TGTGCCAGCAGGTTGCGGGACAGGGAGACGAGCGAGCAGTACTTC. Amino acids: CASRLRDRETSEQYF.

This clone occurred once. The J gene is TRBJ1-1, the V gene TRBV29-1; D is unclear. This CDR3 has 13 amino acids. V shed 5 bases and J shed 0 bases, with 10 bases lying between them. Germline loops: CDR1 SQVTM, CDR2 ANQGSEA. The CDR3, as DNA: TGCAGCGTTAAAACAACAGTGAACACTGAAGCTTTCTTT. Encoded protein: CSVKTTVNTEAFF.

The chain is built from TRBV9 and TRBJ1-1; possibly TRBD1 for D (6 bases). V gave up 4 bases and J gave up 11 bases, with 18 bases separating them. The CDR3 consists of 13 residues. CDR1 and CDR2 from the germline V gene are SGDLS and YYNGEE. CDR3 nucleotides: TGTGCCAGCAGCCCCGAGGGGGGGGTTGACGCTTTCTTT. Encoded protein: CASSPEGGVDAFF.

V is TRBV25-1 and J is TRBJ1-5; 9 bases line up with TRBD1. Germline V lookup: CDR1 MGHDK, CDR2 SYGVNS. The junction had 3 bases not matched to a gene; V was cut back by 4 bases and J by 2 bases. This CDR3 has 15 amino acids. DNA of the CDR3: TGTGCCAGCAGTGGGACAGGGGTAGGCAATCAGCCCCAGCATTTT. The encoded protein is CASSGTGVGNQPQHF.

This chain joins TRBV6-5 and TRBJ1-3; 7 positions match TRBD1. The ends lost 8 bases at V and 0 bases at J; junction bases unmatched: 4. Germline V gene data show CDR1 as MNHEY and CDR2 as SVGAGI. This CDR3 has 14 amino acids. CDR3 region: CASYRDSSGNTIYF. In nucleotides, the CDR3 is TGTGCCAGCTACCGGGACAGCTCTGGAAACACCATATATTTT.

This rearrangement joins TRBV7-2 to TRBJ2-3, with D possibly TRBD2 on 5 matching bases. Germline V lookup: CDR1 SGHTA, CDR2 FQGNSA. The CDR3 is 13 amino acids. Trimming stripped 3 bases from V and 4 bases from J, with 8 bases between. The CDR3 region is CASSFPGADTQYF. The DNA for the CDR3 is TGTGCCAGCAGCTTCCCCGGGGCAGATACGCAGTATTTT.

The CDR3 bases are TGTGCCAGCAGTGATTCCGGCTTCGACAGGGGGCACTACGAGCAGTACTTC. This sequence encodes CASSDSGFDRGHYEQYF. This rearrangement joins TRBV6-1 to TRBJ2-7; 10 bases align to TRBD1. J lost 3 bases, V lost 3 bases, and 11 bases had no gene match. There are 17 residues in the CDR3. CDR1 is MNHNS and CDR2 is SASEGT in the germline V gene.

This chain joins TRBV13 and TRBJ1-1; D possibly corresponds to TRBD1 (5 bases). V lost 5 bases to trimming and J lost 3 bases, with 10 bases between them. This CDR3 is 13 amino acids long. Germline CDR1 PRHDT, CDR2 FYEKMQ (reference sequence). CDR3 amino acids: CASSQEGDTEAFF. CDR3 bases: TGTGCCAGCAGCCAAGAAGGGGACACTGAAGCTTTCTTT. Full variable domain (outside the CDR3, taken from reference TRBV13 and TRBJ1-1): AAGVIQSPRHLIKEKRETATLKCYPIPRHDTVYWYQQGPGQDPQFLISFYEKMQSDKGSIPDRFSAQQFSDYHSELNMSSLELGDSALYFCASSQEGDTEAFFGQGTRLTVV.

This clone was seen a single time. The V gene is TRBV10-3, the J gene TRBJ1-6; no clear D gene. This CDR3 is built from 13 residues. Germline loops: CDR1 ENHRY, CDR2 SYGVKD. With 7 bases removed from V and 5 bases from J, the gap between germline ends came to 9 bases. The CDR3 sequence is CAIMGSNNSPLHF. As DNA, the CDR3 is TGTGCCATCATGGGCTCAAATAATTCACCCCTCCACTTT.

The chain couples TRBV7-9 to TRBJ2-1; 12 positions match TRBD2. The CDR3 length is 18 residues. The V gene end was trimmed by 6 bases and the J gene end by 3 bases; junction bases not matched to a gene: 12. In germline, CDR1 is SEHNR, CDR2 FQNEAQ (reference sequence). The CDR3 bases are TGTGCCAGCAGACCCCAGATCCTAGCGGGGGGGCTCTACAATGAGCAGTTCTTC. It specifies CASRPQILAGGLYNEQFF.

The chain carries TRBV5-6 and TRBJ1-1; tentative D call: TRBD1 (5 bases). Germline values: CDR1 SGHDT, CDR2 YYEEEE. Deletions cut 1 base from V and 3 bases from J, with 16 bases between. The length of the CDR3 is 16 residues. In DNA, the CDR3 is TGTGCCAGCAGCTTGTTAGGGGCAGGATTGGACACTGAAGCTTTCTTT. It translates to CASSLLGAGLDTEAFF.

The chain has TRBV4-1 and TRBJ1-1; 9 bases match TRBD1. CDR3 length: 17 amino acids. V dropped 3 bases and J dropped 4; count of bases not matched to a gene: 12. CDR1 is MGHRA, CDR2 YSYEKL, per germline. The CDR3 protein is CASSQLTGGTGGTEAFF. In DNA form, the CDR3 reads TGCGCCAGCAGCCAGTTAACAGGGGGCACGGGGGGCACTGAAGCTTTCTTT.

The genes are TRBV6-6 and TRBJ1-5; D unclear. Deletions cut 10 bases from V and 7 bases from J, with 14 bases between. The germline gives CDR1 MNHNY, CDR2 SVGAGI (reference sequence). The CDR3 loop spans 12 amino acids. DNA of the CDR3: TGTGCCACCCAACTCCGAGAACAGCCCCAGCATTTT. This codes for CATQLREQPQHF.

The V call is TRBV2, the J call TRBJ2-1; tentatively, D is TRBD1 (5 bases). The length of the CDR3 is 15 residues. Germline CDR1 reads SNHLY; CDR2 reads FYNNEI. V was pared by 3 bases and J by 2 bases, with 11 bases between. In DNA, the CDR3 is TGTGCCAGCAGTGATAGACAGTTACCCTACAATGAGCAGTTCTTC. Translation gives CASSDRQLPYNEQFF.

DNA for the CDR3: TGTGCCAGTACCGTCGACAGGGACACCATATATTTT. Protein sequence: CASTVDRDTIYF. This rearrangement joins TRBV19 to TRBJ1-3; 7 bases line up with TRBD1. Germline assignment: CDR1 LNHDA and CDR2 SQIVND (reference sequence). This CDR3 has 12 amino acids. With 7 bases clipped from V and 8 bases from J, the junction kept 5 bases outside the gene matches.

CDR3 amino acids: CASSRSETQYF. CDR3 bases: TGTGCCAGCAGCCGTTCAGAGACCCAGTACTTC. V is TRBV27 and J is TRBJ2-5; D gene ambiguous. CDR1 is MNHEY, CDR2 SMNVEV, per germline (reference sequence). V dropped 6 bases and J dropped 4 bases, with 6 bases sitting between them. This CDR3 has 11 amino acids.

By frequency in the sample, this clone is medium-sized. The chain has TRBV9 and TRBJ1-6, with 7 nucleotides matching TRBD1. J gave up 14 bases and V 3 bases, and 5 bases lay outside the gene matches. Germline V CDR1 and CDR2: SGDLS, YYNGEE. The length of the CDR3 is 12 residues. CDR3 sequence reads: CASSASGGTLHF. The CDR3 coding sequence is TGTGCCAGCAGCGCCTCAGGGGGGACCCTCCACTTT.

The chain combines TRBV6-5 with TRBJ1-2; D remains ambiguous. Germline V gene lookup returns CDR1 MNHEY and CDR2 SVGAGI. The ends were cut back, 6 bases at V and 4 bases at J, with 12 bases in the middle. The CDR3 spans 13 residues. Written as DNA, the CDR3 is TGTGCCAGCAGCGCGAGGGCCGCCTATGGCTACACCTTC. Translating gives CASSARAAYGYTF.

This clone was observed once. The gene calls are TRBV5-1 and TRBJ1-4; the match to TRBD1 covers 9 bases. CDR3 length: 15 amino acids. The V segment lost 4 bases and the J segment 5 bases; nucleotides outside the gene matches: 6. CDR1 is SGHRS, CDR2 YFSETQ, per germline. The CDR3 spells CASSRTGEGNEKLFF. In nucleotides, the CDR3 is TGCGCCAGCAGCCGGACAGGGGAGGGGAATGAAAAACTGTTTTTT.